The 8 T cell receptor beta chains reported below all come from one sample, sequenced in a study of blood T cell repertoires in COVID-19. TCRdb's copy holds only in-frame clones and misses some; the assay was immunoSEQ multiplex PCR. The sample holds 140,000 to 150,000 clones, around 86% seen once. Input material: PBMCs or T cells enriched from blood (not recorded which). The receptors were gathered from a man between 60 and 75 years old who had recovered from COVID-19.

This chain uses TRBV27 with TRBJ2-5, with D possibly TRBD2 on 6 matching bases. Germline CDR1 is MNHEY and CDR2 is SMNVEV (reference sequence). Trimming removed 0 bases from V and 2 bases from J, with 10 bases in between. The CDR3 sequence is 15 residues long. Here the CDR3 DNA reads TGTGCCAGCAGTTTATCCCCTGCGGGGCAAGAGACCCAGTACTTC. Residues: CASSLSPAGQETQYF.

This rearrangement joins TRBV6-1 to TRBJ2-5, with D perhaps matching TRBD2 (5 bases). This CDR3 contains 14 residues. The germline V gene has CDR1 MNHNS and CDR2 SASEGT. V lost 2 bases and J lost 7, with 14 bases in between. CDR3 nucleotides: TGTGCCAGCAGTGAAAGAGGGAACTGGGGGACCCAGTACTTC. Its protein is CASSERGNWGTQYF.

In this sample, this clone turned up once. The chain joins TRBV10-3 to TRBJ2-7; 7 bases are a match to TRBD1. The germline V gene has CDR1 ENHRY and CDR2 SYGVKD. V was pared by 11 bases and J by 3 bases, with 13 bases of the junction left unmatched. CDR3 length: 14 residues. In DNA, the CDR3 is TGTGCCTCTACCGGGACAGAAGAAATCTACGAGCAGTACTTC. It is translated as CASTGTEEIYEQYF.

The chain has TRBV18 and TRBJ2-5; D remains ambiguous. Trimming stripped 1 base from V and 5 bases from J, with 5 bases between. The CDR3 is 12 amino acids. Germline V gene sequence: CDR1 KGHSH, CDR2 LQKENI. As DNA, the CDR3 is TGTGCCAGCTCACCACTGTCGGAGACCCAGTACTTC. Its protein is CASSPLSETQYF.

The chain recombines TRBV12-3 or TRBV12-4 with TRBJ1-4; D uncertain. The V end lost 5 bases, the J end lost 13 bases, and 14 bases lay between the germline ends. There are 12 residues in the CDR3. This CDR3 reads CASSGLTNGLFF. CDR3 DNA sequence: TGTGCCAGCAGTGGTCTCACTAATGGACTGTTTTTT.

The J gene is TRBJ2-1, the V gene TRBV5-1; 7 positions agree with TRBD2. Germline CDR1 is SGHRS and CDR2 is YFSETQ. The CDR3 contains 13 residues. V lost 0 bases to trimming and J lost 10 bases; unmatched junction nucleotides: 4. CDR3 DNA: TGCGCCAGCAGCTTGGATCCTAGCGGCGAGCAGTTCTTC. Translated, it gives CASSLDPSGEQFF.

The chain couples TRBV5-1 to TRBJ1-1, with D perhaps TRBD1 (6 bases). This CDR3 is built from 16 residues. V lost 4 bases and J lost 0, with 16 bases in between. Germline assignment: CDR1 SGHRS and CDR2 YFSETQ. The CDR3 region is CASSPDPTGMNTEAFF. The DNA for the CDR3 is TGCGCCAGCAGCCCGGACCCCACAGGGATGAACACTGAAGCTTTCTTT. Drawing the rest from reference TRBV5-1 and TRBJ1-1, the complete variable domain is KAGVTQTPRYLIKTRGQQVTLSCSPISGHRSVSWYQQTPGQGLQFLFEYFSETQRNKGNFPGRFSGRQFSNSRSEMNVSTLELGDSALYLCASSPDPTGMNTEAFFGQGTRLTVV.

This CDR3 reads CASLPGTGVRQPQHF. CDR3 coding DNA: TGTGCCAGCCTCCCCGGGACAGGGGTGAGACAGCCCCAGCATTTT. The chain is built from TRBV19 and TRBJ1-5, with TRBD1 matching over 10 bases. The CDR3 consists of 15 residues. Germline V CDR1 and CDR2: LNHDA, SQIVND (reference sequence). V lost 9 bases and J lost 7; bases outside the gene matches: 12.